This is a list of T cell receptor beta chains from one sample in a study of blood T cells in healthy people across ages. TCRdb re-called the 5' RACE reads through MiXCR, storing one row per CDR3 protein. The sample comprises about 1.6 million distinct CDR3 sequences, around 36% of which are singletons, and about 11% rests with the top ten. Sequencing used blood. The receptors shown here come from a woman between 25 and 40 years old in good health. Both conserved end residues are part of each CDR3. Each record gives: J gene, V gene, clone size, D gene, CDR3 protein, CDR3 DNA. The D gene is left open where the match is weak. Clone sizes are given selectively: once, few, many, or a class where the clone is expanded.

j_gene: TRBJ2-5
v_gene: TRBV4-1
abundance: few
d_gene: TRBD1
CDR3aa: CASSRGTGSRTILIGETQYF
CDR3nt: TGCGCCAGCAGCCGGGGGACAGGGAGTCGCACTATTCTAATCGGGGAGACCCAGTACTTC

j_gene: TRBJ1-2
v_gene: TRBV27
abundance: -
d_gene: -
CDR3aa: CASSLSADRTYGYTF
CDR3nt: TGTGCCAGCAGTTTATCCGCCGACAGGACCTATGGCTACACCTTC

j_gene: TRBJ2-3
v_gene: TRBV20-1
abundance: -
d_gene: TRBD1
CDR3aa: CSAGRGNADTQYF
CDR3nt: TGCAGTGCCGGCAGGGGGAACGCAGATACGCAGTATTTT

j_gene: TRBJ2-7
v_gene: TRBV7-8
abundance: -
d_gene: -
CDR3aa: CASSSTWEQYF
CDR3nt: TGTGCCAGCAGCTCTACATGGGAGCAGTACTTC

j_gene: TRBJ2-5
v_gene: TRBV21-1
abundance: few
d_gene: -
CDR3aa: CASSTPEYQETQYF
CDR3nt: TGTGCCAGCAGCACACCCGAGTACCAAGAGACCCAGTACTTC

j_gene: TRBJ2-1
v_gene: TRBV5-4
abundance: few
d_gene: -
CDR3aa: CASMATGLSYNEQFF
CDR3nt: TGTGCCAGCATGGCCACGGGGCTCTCCTACAATGAGCAGTTCTTC

j_gene: TRBJ2-1
v_gene: TRBV20-1
abundance: few
d_gene: -
CDR3aa: CSARLLRLGGNNEQFF
CDR3nt: TGCAGTGCTAGACTGCTCCGACTAGGGGGGAACAATGAGCAGTTCTTC

j_gene: TRBJ1-1
v_gene: TRBV30
abundance: -
d_gene: -
CDR3aa: CAWREANTEAFF
CDR3nt: TGTGCCTGGAGGGAGGCGAACACTGAAGCTTTCTTT

j_gene: TRBJ1-5
v_gene: TRBV7-9
abundance: -
d_gene: -
CDR3aa: CASSSSDSNQPQHF
CDR3nt: TGTGCCAGCAGCTCCTCGGACAGTAATCAGCCCCAGCATTTT

j_gene: TRBJ2-1
v_gene: TRBV20-1
abundance: many
d_gene: -
CDR3aa: CSARDLGHEQFF
CDR3nt: TGCAGTGCTAGAGATCTTGGACATGAGCAGTTCTTC

j_gene: TRBJ2-2
v_gene: TRBV6-5
abundance: few
d_gene: -
CDR3aa: CASSYLASSHGELFF
CDR3nt: TGTGCCAGCAGTTACCTGGCTAGCTCCCACGGGGAGCTGTTTTTT

j_gene: TRBJ2-3
v_gene: TRBV10-3
abundance: few
d_gene: TRBD1
CDR3aa: CAISWTGRADTQYF
CDR3nt: TGTGCCATCAGTTGGACAGGGCGGGCAGATACGCAGTATTTT

j_gene: TRBJ2-7
v_gene: TRBV27
abundance: many
d_gene: TRBD1
CDR3aa: CASSSGTAAYEQYF
CDR3nt: TGTGCCAGCAGTTCCGGGACAGCGGCCTACGAGCAGTACTTC

j_gene: TRBJ1-2
v_gene: TRBV6-2/TRBV6-3
abundance: -
d_gene: -
CDR3aa: CASSSAGTWEGYTF
CDR3nt: TGTGCCAGCAGTTCGGCCGGGACATGGGAAGGCTACACCTTC

j_gene: TRBJ2-1
v_gene: TRBV7-9
abundance: -
d_gene: -
CDR3aa: CASSRTIGSYNEQFF
CDR3nt: TGTGCCAGCAGCAGGACTATCGGATCCTACAATGAGCAGTTCTTC

j_gene: TRBJ2-6
v_gene: TRBV7-9
abundance: -
d_gene: -
CDR3aa: CASSPTILRDNLSGANVPTF
CDR3nt: TGTGCCAGCAGCCCGACGATACTCCGGGACAACCTCTCTGGGGCCAACGTCCCGACTTTC

j_gene: TRBJ2-7
v_gene: TRBV5-1
abundance: -
d_gene: -
CDR3aa: CASVKDSVSYEQYF
CDR3nt: TGCGCCAGCGTTAAGGACAGTGTCTCCTACGAGCAGTACTTC

j_gene: TRBJ2-3
v_gene: TRBV5-1
abundance: -
d_gene: TRBD1
CDR3aa: CASSMITGGTASTDTQYF
CDR3nt: TGCGCCAGCAGCATGATTACAGGGGGGACCGCTAGCACAGATACGCAGTATTTT

j_gene: TRBJ2-1
v_gene: TRBV4-1
abundance: few
d_gene: TRBD1
CDR3aa: CASSQEGQGYNEQFF
CDR3nt: TGCGCCAGCAGCCAGGAGGGACAGGGTTACAATGAGCAGTTCTTC

j_gene: TRBJ2-7
v_gene: TRBV18
abundance: few
d_gene: -
CDR3aa: CASSPDSTTYEQYF
CDR3nt: TGTGCCAGCTCCCCGGACAGTACTACCTACGAGCAGTACTTC

j_gene: TRBJ2-7
v_gene: TRBV27
abundance: many
d_gene: TRBD1
CDR3aa: CASSPRQGPYEQYF
CDR3nt: TGTGCCAGCAGTCCCAGACAGGGACCATACGAGCAGTACTTC

j_gene: TRBJ2-7
v_gene: TRBV2
abundance: few
d_gene: -
CDR3aa: CASNYDSYEQYF
CDR3nt: TGTGCCAGCAACTACGACAGCTACGAGCAGTACTTC

j_gene: TRBJ2-5
v_gene: TRBV27
abundance: -
d_gene: -
CDR3aa: CASSQGRTQYF
CDR3nt: TGTGCCAGCTCCCAGGGCAGGACCCAGTACTTC

j_gene: TRBJ2-1
v_gene: TRBV12-3/TRBV12-4
abundance: many
d_gene: TRBD2
CDR3aa: CASSYGTSVSYNEQFF
CDR3nt: TGTGCCAGCAGTTATGGGACTAGCGTCTCCTACAATGAGCAGTTCTTC

j_gene: TRBJ2-7
v_gene: TRBV29-1
abundance: -
d_gene: -
CDR3aa: CSVVGIPYHCYEQYF
CDR3nt: TGCAGCGTTGTTGGCATCCCTTATCATTGCTACGAGCAGTACTTC

j_gene: TRBJ2-3
v_gene: TRBV4-1
abundance: few
d_gene: -
CDR3aa: CASSQDKDRSDTQYF
CDR3nt: TGCGCCAGCAGCCAAGATAAGGACAGATCAGATACGCAGTATTTT

j_gene: TRBJ2-1
v_gene: TRBV20-1
abundance: few
d_gene: TRBD2
CDR3aa: CSATGTNRHNEQFF
CDR3nt: TGCAGTGCCACCGGGACTAACCGTCACAATGAGCAGTTCTTC

j_gene: TRBJ2-1
v_gene: TRBV6-1
abundance: once
d_gene: -
CDR3aa: CASSELPSSNEQFF
CDR3nt: TGTGCCAGCAGTGAACTCCCCTCCAGCAATGAGCAGTTCTTC